This entry is about one T cell receptor beta chain. This clone has more than one count but fewer than ten. There is no known antigen for this receptor. The record has no base qualities; no much larger clone is one base away. CDR1 and CDR2 (MNHNS, SASEGT) derive from the germline V gene. Between the V and J ends, shortened by 3 bases and 7 bases respectively, the junction contains 16 bases. From cysteine to phenylalanine, the CDR3 is 15 amino acids long. The read is trimmed to its CDR3 DNA, 45 bases read in frame from base 1. This sample's treatment or condition label indicates: AdE1-LMPpoly-expanded autologous EBV-specific T-cell therapy followed by anti-PD-1 nivolumab. The data were taken from a study of EBV T-cell therapy then PD-1 blockade in nasopharyngeal carcinoma (dated by TCRdb to about 2021). The Qiagen DNeasy Kit was used to extract genomic DNA from the sorted cells. The immunoSEQ platform was used for deep sequencing of the TCR beta chain. The original pipeline was this. Repertoire data analysis was performed with the immunoSEQ Analyzer software. This immuneACCESS table, as held by TCRdb, lists in-frame sequences with V and J called but not all clones. Of the missing ones, under half trace to an unresolved V gene in checked studies; the others have no known cause. That table supplies the V and J calls and clone size; D and trimming were determined from the DNA. The sample data list some 17,000 clones, and around 80% of these were observed just once. The ten largest make up around 30% of the sample.

Sample: CD8+ T cells from blood, taken at day 0 from a patient whose treatment included autologous EBV-specific T cells and nivolumab. The sequence joins TRBV6-1 to TRBJ1-5; 5 matching bases give a weak D call of TRBD1. The receptor was derived from a man aged 35-49 years with nasopharyngeal carcinoma. The DNA sequence reads TGTGCCAGCAGTGATTGGCAGGGAGGATTACAGCCCCAGCATTTT. It specifies CASSDWQGGLQPQHF.